This TCR beta chain was sequenced in a study of tumor and adjacent non-tumor tissue in lung cancer. The library came from three nested PCR rounds adapted from ARM-PCR protocols. TCRdb re-called the multiplex PCR reads through MiXCR, storing one row per CDR3 protein. Found here are 71,000 or so distinct CDR3 sequences, over 80% of them singletons; the top ten hold roughly 13%. The template was RNA from unsorted bulk tissue. Trimming took 4 bases from V and 9 from J, leaving 7 bases between them. CDR1 is SNHLY and CDR2 is FYNNEI in the germline V gene. The CDR3 is 11 residues long. This clonotype came up many times.

The TCR was taken from a woman aged 45-59 years with non-small cell lung cancer. Source material: lung tumor tissue. The chain recombines TRBV2 with TRBJ2-1; no clear D gene. The DNA for the CDR3 is TGTGCCAGCAGTGCGGGTTTTGAGCAGTTCTTC. Protein: CASSAGFEQFF.